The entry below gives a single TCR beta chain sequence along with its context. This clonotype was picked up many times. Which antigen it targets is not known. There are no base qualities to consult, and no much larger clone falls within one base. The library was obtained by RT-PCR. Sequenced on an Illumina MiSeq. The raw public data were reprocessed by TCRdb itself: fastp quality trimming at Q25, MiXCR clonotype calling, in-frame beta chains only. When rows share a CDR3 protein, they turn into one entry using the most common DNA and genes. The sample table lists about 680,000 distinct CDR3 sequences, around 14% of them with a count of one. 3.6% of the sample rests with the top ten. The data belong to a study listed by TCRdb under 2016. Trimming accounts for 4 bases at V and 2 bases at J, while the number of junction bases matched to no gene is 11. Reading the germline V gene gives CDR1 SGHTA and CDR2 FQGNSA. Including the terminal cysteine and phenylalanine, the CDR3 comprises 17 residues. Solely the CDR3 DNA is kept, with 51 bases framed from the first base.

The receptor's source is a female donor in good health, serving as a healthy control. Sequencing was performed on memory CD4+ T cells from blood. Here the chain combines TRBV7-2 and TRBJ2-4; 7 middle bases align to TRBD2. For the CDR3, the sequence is CASSSRAGAGSKNIQYF. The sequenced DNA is TGTGCCAGCAGCTCTCGGGCGGGAGCTGGTTCCAAAAACATTCAGTACTTC.